This T cell receptor beta chain stems from a study of cytomegalovirus exposure and HLA in healthy donors. Turning to the study itself: There were roughly 120 million unique TCR beta sequences, drawn from about 179 million T cells, in an earlier analysis.

The PCR had 60 Vbeta and 13 Jbeta primers. The data were produced by immunoSEQ multiplex PCR, yet TCRdb's version contains in-frame clones alone and is incomplete. The table has 150,000 to 200,000 clones, around four fifths seen once. This CDR3 spans 19 amino acids. V dropped 4 bases and J dropped 5; count of bases not matched to a gene: 16. Germline V gene data show CDR1 as LNHDA and CDR2 as SQIVND (reference sequence). This TCR derives from a young man in good health and CMV-seronegative. The source material was PBMCs. This chain links TRBV19 with TRBJ2-2, with 10 nucleotides matching TRBD2. CDR3 coding DNA: TGTGCCAGTAGTAAGGGGACCCCTAGCGGGAGCTATTGGACCGGGGAGCTGTTTTTT. It encodes CASSKGTPSGSYWTGELFF.